This TCR beta chain was recovered during a study of T cell repertoires in cytomegalovirus infection. Overall study context: The study used recently identified HLA-C-restricted and well-studied HLA-B-restricted CMV epitopes. Study results and limitations: Of the TCR beta families, the public ones yielded a cumulative frequency that identified carriers of CMV plus the relevant HLA. The response measured ex vivo was dominated by TCR beta clonotypes (HLA-C-restricted and CMV-specific).

With 0 bases removed from V and 1 base from J, the gap between germline ends came to 33 bases. The CDR3 covers 23 residues. Germline CDR1 and CDR2: SGHDN and FVKESK. The sample holds a few counts of this clonotype. Its specificity is unknown. TCRdb redid the calling of the reads with MiXCR, one entry per CDR3 protein. The table shows around 900,000 distinct CDR3 sequences, with approximately 31% occurring only once. The material was cultured CD8+ T cells from PBMCs, obtained from culture after CMV antigen stimulation. The gene calls are TRBV14 and TRBJ1-1; D unclear. The sequence came from a human donor in good health (CMV status not recorded). Some clones in this sample may be carry-over from other donors' samples. The CDR3 loop is CASSQEGPLDGGLSAAQNTEAFF. The CDR3 nucleotides read TGTGCCAGCAGCCAAGAAGGCCCCCTCGACGGAGGTCTTTCAGCGGCACAGAACACTGAAGCTTTCTTT.